Listed here are 8 T cell receptor beta chains from one sample, sequenced in a study of T cell repertoires in cytomegalovirus infection. In TCRdb, the reads were re-called with MiXCR into one record per CDR3 protein. The table includes about 100,000 distinct CDR3 sequences, more than 20% detected once. Input material: CD8+ T cells from PBMCs. Source of these receptors: a human donor in good health (CMV status not recorded). Some clones in this sample may be carry-over from other donors' samples.

This rearrangement joins TRBV7-2 to TRBJ2-1; D is undetermined. V shed 5 bases and J shed 4 bases, with 12 bases lying between them. The CDR3 length is 14 residues. In germline, CDR1 is SGHTA, CDR2 FQGNSA. The CDR3 sequence is CASSPIDTYNEQFF. The CDR3 DNA is TGTGCCAGCAGCCCTATAGACACGTACAATGAGCAGTTCTTC. Supplemented by reference TRBV7-2 and TRBJ2-1, the full variable domain reads GAGVSQSPSNKVTEKGKDVELRCDPISGHTALYWYRQSLGQGLEFLIYFQGNSAPDKSGLPSDRFSAERTGGSVSTLTIQRTQQEDSAVYLCASSPIDTYNEQFFGPGTRLTVL.

This clonotype occurred many times. The rearrangement links TRBV7-2 to TRBJ2-5, with D perhaps matching TRBD2 (6 bases). V was cut by 3 bases and J by 2 bases, with 7 bases left in between. The CDR3 totals 13 residues. CDR1 and CDR2 from the germline V gene are SGHTA and FQGNSA. The CDR3 nucleotides read TGTGCCAGCAGCTTGGGGGGACAAGAGACCCAGTACTTC. Translating gives CASSLGGQETQYF. The variable domain in full, completed from reference TRBV7-2 and TRBJ2-5, reads GAGVSQSPSNKVTEKGKDVELRCDPISGHTALYWYRQSLGQGLEFLIYFQGNSAPDKSGLPSDRFSAERTGGSVSTLTIQRTQQEDSAVYLCASSLGGQETQYFGPGTRLLVL.

V usage is TRBV7-9 and J usage is TRBJ1-5; TRBD1 is a possible D gene (6 bases). CDR1 is SEHNR, CDR2 FQNEAQ, per germline (reference sequence). There are 15 residues in the CDR3. The germline V and J ends were trimmed by 5 bases and 6 bases, with 17 bases remaining between them. The CDR3 protein is CASSPTGGGPQPQHF. CDR3 nucleotides: TGTGCCAGCAGCCCCACCGGCGGGGGCCCTCAGCCCCAGCATTTT.

The chain is built from TRBV6-1 and TRBJ2-1; D not resolved. V gave up 3 bases and J gave up 10 bases, with 7 bases separating them. The CDR3 length is 11 residues. Germline assignment: CDR1 MNHNS and CDR2 SASEGT. The CDR3 nucleotides read TGTGCCAGCAGTGACGCTGCCGAGCAGTTCTTC. It encodes CASSDAAEQFF.

The chain uses TRBV11-2 and TRBJ2-1; 16 bases match TRBD2. Germline CDR1 reads SGHAT; CDR2 reads FQNNGV. CDR3 length: 18 amino acids. V dropped 6 bases and J dropped 7; count of bases not matched to a gene: 12. CDR3 in amino acids: CASSFYGTSGRANNEQFF. CDR3 nucleotides: TGTGCCAGCAGTTTTTACGGGACTAGCGGGAGGGCCAATAATGAGCAGTTCTTC.

This clonotype has just a few counts. The V and J genes are TRBV4-3 and TRBJ2-5; D is ambiguous. The CDR3 covers 14 residues. V shed 2 bases and J shed 5 bases, with 12 bases lying between them. The germline CDR1 and CDR2 sequences are LGHNA and YSLEER. The CDR3 region has the DNA TGCGCCAGCAGCCAATATAGTAATTTGGAGACCCAGTACTTC. This translates into CASSQYSNLETQYF.

This clonotype was detected only once. A single base separates this from a much larger clone, so it may be a read error. CDR3 amino acids: CAIPMTSEGPYEQYF. In nucleotides, the CDR3 is TGTGCCATTCCGATGACTAGCGAGGGACCTTACGAGCAGTACTTC. The rearrangement joins TRBV7-2 to TRBJ2-7; TRBD2 matches 8 bases. V shed 10 bases and J 4 bases; nucleotides not matched to a gene: 15. This CDR3 is 15 amino acids long. Germline CDR1 reads SGHTA; CDR2 reads FQGNSA.

This clonotype was seen only a few times. The chain is built from TRBV28 and TRBJ2-3, with D perhaps assigned TRBD1 or TRBD2 (6 bases each). V lost 8 bases and J lost 7, with 22 bases in between. The CDR3 runs to 15 residues. CDR1 and CDR2 (germline): MDHEN, SYDVKM. The CDR3 region is CASLRGDTASNTQYF. The DNA for the CDR3 is TGTGCCAGCCTGAGGGGGGACACCGCCTCCAATACGCAGTATTTT.